This T cell receptor beta chain was sequenced during a study of blood T cell repertoires in COVID-19. Study context: Collection of acute and convalescent COVID-19 samples took place in the United States, Italy and Spain. PBMCs, B-cell-depleted T cells, or T cells provided the cDNA or gDNA that made up the material.

In the original workflow: Estimates of nucleated cell counts were drawn from the amplification of reference gene primers. The method was immunoSEQ multiplex PCR; TCRdb's version includes in-frame clones alone and lacks a portion of them. The V and J calls and the clone size are those of that table, but D and trimming were determined from the DNA. The table has roughly 160,000 clones, over 90% seen once. This receptor was taken from a man aged 50-59 years with acute or convalescent COVID-19. The sample taken for sequencing was peripheral blood.

The CDR3 nucleotides are TGTGCCAGCAGTTTGAGCAGGGACTATGGCTACACCTTC. Encoded protein: CASSLSRDYGYTF. This chain connects TRBV27 to TRBJ1-2, with D maybe TRBD1 (5 bases). Germline V lookup: CDR1 MNHEY, CDR2 SMNVEV (reference sequence). The V end lost 3 bases, the J end lost 3 bases, and 8 bases lay between the germline ends. The CDR3 runs 13 residues.